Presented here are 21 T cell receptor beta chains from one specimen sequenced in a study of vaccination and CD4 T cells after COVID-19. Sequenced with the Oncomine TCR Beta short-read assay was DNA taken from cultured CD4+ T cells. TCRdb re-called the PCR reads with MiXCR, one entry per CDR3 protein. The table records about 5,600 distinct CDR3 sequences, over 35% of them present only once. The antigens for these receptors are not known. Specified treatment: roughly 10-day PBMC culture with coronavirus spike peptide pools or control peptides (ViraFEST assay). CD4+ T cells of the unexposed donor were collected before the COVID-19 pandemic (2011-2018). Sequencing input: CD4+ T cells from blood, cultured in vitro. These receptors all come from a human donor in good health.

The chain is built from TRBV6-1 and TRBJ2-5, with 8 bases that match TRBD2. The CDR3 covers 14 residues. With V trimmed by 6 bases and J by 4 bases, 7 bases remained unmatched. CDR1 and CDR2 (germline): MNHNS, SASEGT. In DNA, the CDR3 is TGTGCCAGCAGGAGCGGGGGAACGGTAGAGACCCAGTACTTC. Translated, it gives CASRSGGTVETQYF.

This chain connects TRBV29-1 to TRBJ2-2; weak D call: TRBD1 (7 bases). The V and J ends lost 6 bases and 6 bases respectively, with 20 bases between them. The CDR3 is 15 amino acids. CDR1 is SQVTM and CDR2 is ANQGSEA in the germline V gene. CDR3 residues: CSVASTGRKSGELFF. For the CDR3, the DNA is TGCAGCGTGGCTTCGACAGGGAGGAAATCCGGGGAGCTGTTTTTT.

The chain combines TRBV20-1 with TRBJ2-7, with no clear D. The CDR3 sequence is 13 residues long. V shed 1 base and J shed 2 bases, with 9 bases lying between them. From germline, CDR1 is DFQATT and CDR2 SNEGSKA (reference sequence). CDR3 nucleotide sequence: TGCAGTGCTAGAGCTAATGGGGCCTACGAGCAGTACTTC. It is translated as CSARANGAYEQYF.

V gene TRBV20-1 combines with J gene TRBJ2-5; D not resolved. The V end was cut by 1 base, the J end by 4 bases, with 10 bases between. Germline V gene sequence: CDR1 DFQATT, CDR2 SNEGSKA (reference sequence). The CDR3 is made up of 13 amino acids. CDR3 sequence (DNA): TGCAGTGCTAGAGTGGGGTGGGGAGAGACCCAGTACTTC. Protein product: CSARVGWGETQYF.

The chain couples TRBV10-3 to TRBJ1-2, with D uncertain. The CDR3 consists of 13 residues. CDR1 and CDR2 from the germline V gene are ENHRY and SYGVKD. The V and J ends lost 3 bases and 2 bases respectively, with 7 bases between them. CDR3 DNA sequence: TGTGCCATCAGTGATTCGGGGAACTATGGCTACACCTTC. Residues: CAISDSGNYGYTF.

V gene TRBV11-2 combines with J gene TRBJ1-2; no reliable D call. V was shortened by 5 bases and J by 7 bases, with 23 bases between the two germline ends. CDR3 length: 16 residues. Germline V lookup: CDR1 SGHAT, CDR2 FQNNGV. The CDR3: CASSLSRPGSDSGYTF. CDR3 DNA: TGTGCCAGCAGCCTAAGCCGGCCCGGCTCGGATAGTGGCTACACCTTC.

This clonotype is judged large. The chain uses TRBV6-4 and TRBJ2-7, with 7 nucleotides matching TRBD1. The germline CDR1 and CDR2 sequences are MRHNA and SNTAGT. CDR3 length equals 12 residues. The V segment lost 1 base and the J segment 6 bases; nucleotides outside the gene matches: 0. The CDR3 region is CASSDYRGEQYF. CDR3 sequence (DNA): TGTGCCAGCAGTGACTACAGGGGCGAGCAGTACTTC.

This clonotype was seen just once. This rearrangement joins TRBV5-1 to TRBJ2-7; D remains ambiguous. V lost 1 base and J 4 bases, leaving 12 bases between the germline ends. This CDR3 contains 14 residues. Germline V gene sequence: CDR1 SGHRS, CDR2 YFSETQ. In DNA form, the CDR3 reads TGCGCCAGCAGCTTGCAAGCCCCGGAATACGAGCAGTACTTC. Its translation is CASSLQAPEYEQYF.

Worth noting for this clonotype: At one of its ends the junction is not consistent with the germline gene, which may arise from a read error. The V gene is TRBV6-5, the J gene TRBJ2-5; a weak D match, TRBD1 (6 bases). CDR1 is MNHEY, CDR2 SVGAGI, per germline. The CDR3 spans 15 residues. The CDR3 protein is CASSYMETGRETQYF. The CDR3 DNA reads TGCGCCAGCAGTTACATGGAAACAGGGCGGGAGACCCAGTACTTC.

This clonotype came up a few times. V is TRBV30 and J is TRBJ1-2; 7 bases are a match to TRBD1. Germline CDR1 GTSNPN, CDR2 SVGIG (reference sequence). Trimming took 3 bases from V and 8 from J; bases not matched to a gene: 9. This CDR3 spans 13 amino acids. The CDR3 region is CAWSRVTGVGYTF. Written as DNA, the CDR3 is TGTGCCTGGAGCAGGGTCACAGGGGTCGGCTACACCTTC.

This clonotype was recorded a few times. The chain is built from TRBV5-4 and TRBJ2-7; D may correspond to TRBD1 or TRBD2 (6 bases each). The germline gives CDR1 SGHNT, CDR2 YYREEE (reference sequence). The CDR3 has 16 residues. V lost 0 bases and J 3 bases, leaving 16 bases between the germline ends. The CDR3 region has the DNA TGTGCCAGCAGCTTGGCGGGGGCCGGATGGGGCTACGAGCAGTACTTC. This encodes CASSLAGAGWGYEQYF.

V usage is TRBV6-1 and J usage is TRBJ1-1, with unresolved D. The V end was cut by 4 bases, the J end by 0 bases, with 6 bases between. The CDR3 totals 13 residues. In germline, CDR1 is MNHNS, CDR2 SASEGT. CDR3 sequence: CASSAGMNTEAFF. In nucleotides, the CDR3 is TGTGCCAGCAGTGCCGGCATGAACACTGAAGCTTTCTTT.

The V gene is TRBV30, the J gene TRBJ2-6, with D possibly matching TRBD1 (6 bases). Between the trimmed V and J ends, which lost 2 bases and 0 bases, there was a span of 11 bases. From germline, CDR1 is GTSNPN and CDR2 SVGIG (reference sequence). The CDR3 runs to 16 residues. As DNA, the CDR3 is TGTGCCTGGAGTCGGACAGCCATCTCTGGGGCCAACGTCCTGACTTTC. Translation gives CAWSRTAISGANVLTF. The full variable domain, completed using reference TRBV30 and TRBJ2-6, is SQTIHQWPATLVQPVGSPLSLECTVEGTSNPNLYWYRQAAGRGLQLLFYSVGIGQISSEVPQNLSASRPQDRQFILSSKKLLLSDSGFYLCAWSRTAISGANVLTFGAGSRLTVL.

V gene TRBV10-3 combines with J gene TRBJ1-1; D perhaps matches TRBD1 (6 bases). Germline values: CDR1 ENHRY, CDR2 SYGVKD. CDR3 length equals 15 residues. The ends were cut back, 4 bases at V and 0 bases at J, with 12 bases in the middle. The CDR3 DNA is TGTGCCATCAGTGCAGGGGAAGGCGTGAACACTGAAGCTTTCTTT. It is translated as CAISAGEGVNTEAFF.

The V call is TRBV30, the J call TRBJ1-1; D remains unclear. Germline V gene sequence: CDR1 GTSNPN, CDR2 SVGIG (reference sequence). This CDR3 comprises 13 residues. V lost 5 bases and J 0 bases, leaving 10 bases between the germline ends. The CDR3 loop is CAWEDGVNTEAFF. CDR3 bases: TGTGCCTGGGAGGACGGGGTGAACACTGAAGCTTTCTTT.

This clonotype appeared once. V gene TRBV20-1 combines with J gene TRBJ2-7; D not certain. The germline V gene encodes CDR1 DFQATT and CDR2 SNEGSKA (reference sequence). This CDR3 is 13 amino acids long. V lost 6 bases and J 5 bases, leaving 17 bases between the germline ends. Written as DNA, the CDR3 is TGCAGTGCACGCCCCAGCTATGGGCACGAGCAGTACTTC. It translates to CSARPSYGHEQYF.

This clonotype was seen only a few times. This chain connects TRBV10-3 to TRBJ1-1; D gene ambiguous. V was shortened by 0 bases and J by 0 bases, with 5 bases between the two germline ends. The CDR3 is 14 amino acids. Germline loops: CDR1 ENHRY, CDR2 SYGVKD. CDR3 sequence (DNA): TGTGCCATCAGTGAGTCCACAGTGAACACTGAAGCTTTCTTT. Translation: CAISESTVNTEAFF.

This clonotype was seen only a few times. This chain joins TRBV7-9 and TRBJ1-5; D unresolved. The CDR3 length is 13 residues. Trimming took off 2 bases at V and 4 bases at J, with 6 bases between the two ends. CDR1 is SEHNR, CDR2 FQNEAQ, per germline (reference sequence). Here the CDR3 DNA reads TGTGCCAGCAGCTTAACAGAAAATCAGCCCCAGCATTTT. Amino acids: CASSLTENQPQHF.

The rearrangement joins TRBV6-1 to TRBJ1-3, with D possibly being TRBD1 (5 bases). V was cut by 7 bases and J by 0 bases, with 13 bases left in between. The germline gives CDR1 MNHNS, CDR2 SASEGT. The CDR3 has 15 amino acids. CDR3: CASIRDGASGNTIYF. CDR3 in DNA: TGTGCCAGCATAAGGGACGGAGCCTCTGGAAACACCATATATTTT.

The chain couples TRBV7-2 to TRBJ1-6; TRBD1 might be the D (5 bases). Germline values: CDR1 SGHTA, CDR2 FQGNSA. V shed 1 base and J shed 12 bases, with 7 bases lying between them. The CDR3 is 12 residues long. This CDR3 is CASSLGGGPLHF. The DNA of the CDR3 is TGTGCCAGCAGCTTAGGGGGGGGACCCCTCCACTTT.

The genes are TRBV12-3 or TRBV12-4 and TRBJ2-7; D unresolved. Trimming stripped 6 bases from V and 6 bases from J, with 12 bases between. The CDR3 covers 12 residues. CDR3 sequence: CASSLDQREQYF. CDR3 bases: TGTGCCAGCAGCCTGGACCAGCGCGAGCAGTACTTC.